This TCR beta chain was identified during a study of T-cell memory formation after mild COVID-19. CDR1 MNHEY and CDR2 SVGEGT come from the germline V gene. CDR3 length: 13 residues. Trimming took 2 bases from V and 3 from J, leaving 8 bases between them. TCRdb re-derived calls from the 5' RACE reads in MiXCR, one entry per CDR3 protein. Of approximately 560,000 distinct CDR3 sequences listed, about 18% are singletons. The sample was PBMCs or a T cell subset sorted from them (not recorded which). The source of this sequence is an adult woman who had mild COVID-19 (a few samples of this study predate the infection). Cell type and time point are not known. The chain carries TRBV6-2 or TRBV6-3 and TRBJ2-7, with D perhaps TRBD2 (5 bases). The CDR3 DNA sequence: TGTGCCAGCAGTTACCTGACTATCTACGAGCAGTACTTC. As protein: CASSYLTIYEQYF.